This T cell receptor beta chain is drawn from a study of T-cell memory formation after mild COVID-19. On the study more broadly: The two donors had largely donor-specific TCR clusters. Study-level findings and limits: Pre-infection memory held some responding clones, suggesting pre-existing cross-reactive T cells responded. Largely, contracting CD4+ clones fell within CM and EM, and contracting CD8+ clones within EMRA. There was no confirmation that second-wave clones peaking on day 37 were SARS-CoV-2 specific.

Notes on this clonotype: Its target is unknown.

J lost 14 bases, V lost 3 bases, and 9 bases had no gene match. This CDR3 has 14 amino acids. CDR1 SGHTA and CDR2 FQGNSA come from the germline V gene. MiXCR, run by TCRdb on the 5' RACE reads, gives a single entry per CDR3 protein. The sample contains roughly 310,000 distinct CDR3 sequences, roughly 15% of which appear only once. This chain joins TRBV7-2 and TRBJ2-6; 8 bases match TRBD1. The sample taken for sequencing was PBMCs or a T cell subset sorted from them (not recorded which). The receptor was isolated from a man between 18 and 35 years old who had mild COVID-19 (a few samples of this study predate the infection). Cell type and time point are not known. As DNA, the CDR3 is TGTGCCAGCAGCTTTGGGACAGGCGGGTTCCTCCTGACTTTC. Translating gives CASSFGTGGFLLTF. Based on the CDR3 plus reference TRBV7-2 and TRBJ2-6, the full variable domain is GAGVSQSPSNKVTEKGKDVELRCDPISGHTALYWYRQSLGQGLEFLIYFQGNSAPDKSGLPSDRFSAERTGGSVSTLTIQRTQQEDSAVYLCASSFGTGGFLLTFGAGSRLTVL.